This TCR beta chain was identified during a study of blood T cell repertoires in COVID-19. Overall study context: Acute-phase and convalescent COVID-19 samples originated in the United States, Italy and Spain.

Seattle's cohort entered during active infection and was followed longitudinally. This CDR3 has 16 residues. The V and J ends lost 0 bases and 6 bases, in that order; junction bases with no gene match: 5. Germline V gene data show CDR1 as MGHRA and CDR2 as YSYEKL. Original data processing: Using reference gene primer amplification, nucleated cell counts were estimated. Data came from immunoSEQ multiplex PCR; TCRdb stores just in-frame clones and leaves some out. Clone size and V and J calls were adopted from that table, with D and trimming inferred from the DNA. The sample carries some 390,000 clones, more than 70% recorded once.

Material for sequencing was peripheral blood. The clonotype was recovered from an older woman with COVID-19, enrolled during active disease. The chain links TRBV4-1 to TRBJ1-5, with 10 bases matching TRBD1. In nucleotides, the CDR3 is TGCGCCAGCAGCCAAGATATGACAGGGGGCGGTCAGCCCCAGCATTTT. Translating gives CASSQDMTGGGQPQHF.